The sequence of this T cell receptor beta chain was determined in a study of spatial heterogeneity in lung cancer. Whole-study context: Beta-chain sequences were consistently detected more often than alpha-chain sequences.

This CDR3 has 18 residues. The V segment lost 0 bases and the J segment 8 bases; nucleotides outside the gene matches: 9. Germline values: CDR1 MGHRA, CDR2 YSYEKL. MiXCR was run by TCRdb on the 5' RACE reads, yielding one entry per CDR3 protein. The table lists roughly 15,000 distinct CDR3 sequences, approximately 19% of them singletons. As for time point: blood at routine non-recurrence follow-up after resection. The sequenced material consisted of unsorted whole RNA from tumor, nontumor lung or frozen PBMC. Overall study findings and caveats: Ubiquitous expanded tumor TCRs showed up in blood more at resection than follow-up.

Sample share makes this clonotype medium-sized. Its antigen is not known. Sequencing was performed on PBMCs, taken at follow-up. The gene calls are TRBV4-1 and TRBJ2-1, with 14 bases lining up with TRBD2. The receptor comes from a male donor with early-stage non-small cell lung cancer. The CDR3 loop reads CASSQEGLAGAPFDEQFF. In nucleotides, the CDR3 is TGCGCCAGCAGCCAAGAGGGACTAGCGGGGGCCCCGTTCGATGAGCAGTTCTTC.